Listed below are T cell receptor beta chains from one sample, sequenced in a study of blood T cell repertoires in COVID-19. Clones were read by immunoSEQ multiplex PCR, and TCRdb kept only the in-frame ones, dropping some. The profile shows around 140,000 clones, over 65% of them singletons. Sequenced sample: peripheral blood. Receptors were obtained from a woman of 80 years or more with active or convalescent COVID-19. The CDR3 runs from the conserved cysteine through the conserved F or W. The order of the fields is J gene, V gene, clone size, D gene, CDR3 protein, CDR3 DNA. The D gene is left open where the match is weak. The size field is filled for only some rows; it gives once, few, many or a size class.

j_call: TRBJ2-7; v_call: TRBV2; clone_size: -; d_call: -; cdr3_aa: CASTATRVSYEQYF; cdr3_nt: TGTGCCAGCACAGCTACCAGGGTATCCTACGAGCAGTACTTC
j_call: TRBJ1-1; v_call: TRBV19; clone_size: -; d_call: -; cdr3_aa: CASSIVGPTADTEAFF; cdr3_nt: TGTGCCAGTAGTATAGTGGGTCCCACGGCGGACACTGAAGCTTTCTTT
j_call: TRBJ2-5; v_call: TRBV7-9; clone_size: -; d_call: TRBD2; cdr3_aa: CASSLLEGGQTQYF; cdr3_nt: TGTGCCAGCAGCTTATTAGAGGGAGGGCAGACCCAGTACTTC
j_call: TRBJ1-5; v_call: TRBV5-1; clone_size: -; d_call: TRBD1; cdr3_aa: CASSLDGTGRNQPQHF; cdr3_nt: TGCGCCAGCAGCTTGGACGGGACAGGGAGGAATCAGCCCCAGCATTTT
j_call: TRBJ2-5; v_call: TRBV18; clone_size: -; d_call: -; cdr3_aa: CASSPQWGAETQYF; cdr3_nt: TGTGCCAGCTCACCTCAGTGGGGAGCCGAGACCCAGTACTTC
j_call: TRBJ1-1; v_call: TRBV29-1; clone_size: few; d_call: -; cdr3_aa: CSVARQRDTEAFF; cdr3_nt: TGCAGCGTTGCCCGACAGCGGGACACTGAAGCTTTCTTT
j_call: TRBJ1-1; v_call: TRBV5-1; clone_size: -; d_call: -; cdr3_aa: CASSLLFATNTEAFF; cdr3_nt: TGCGCCAGCAGCTTACTTTTCGCGACAAACACTGAAGCTTTCTTT
j_call: TRBJ2-3; v_call: TRBV5-1; clone_size: -; d_call: -; cdr3_aa: CASSLEARSSTDTQYF; cdr3_nt: TGCGCCAGCAGCTTGGAGGCCAGGTCTAGCACAGATACGCAGTATTTT
j_call: TRBJ1-1; v_call: TRBV27; clone_size: -; d_call: TRBD1; cdr3_aa: CASSSVTGMNTEAFF; cdr3_nt: TGTGCCAGCAGTTCCGTGACAGGGATGAACACTGAAGCTTTCTTT
j_call: TRBJ1-1; v_call: TRBV14; clone_size: few; d_call: -; cdr3_aa: CASSQQWNTEAFF; cdr3_nt: TGTGCCAGCAGCCAACAGTGGAACACTGAAGCTTTCTTT
j_call: TRBJ1-6; v_call: TRBV3-1/TRBV3-2; clone_size: -; d_call: -; cdr3_aa: CASSLGENSPLHF; cdr3_nt: TGTGCCAGCAGCCTAGGGGAAAATTCACCCCTCCACTTT
j_call: TRBJ1-2; v_call: TRBV6-1; clone_size: -; d_call: -; cdr3_aa: CASSEPQGLRGYTF; cdr3_nt: TGTGCCAGCAGTGAACCACAGGGTTTGCGGGGCTACACCTTC
j_call: TRBJ2-2; v_call: TRBV5-1; clone_size: -; d_call: TRBD1; cdr3_aa: CASSFIGQGNTGELFF; cdr3_nt: TGCGCCAGCAGCTTCATAGGACAGGGTAACACCGGGGAGCTGTTTTTT
j_call: TRBJ1-2; v_call: TRBV7-9; clone_size: -; d_call: TRBD1; cdr3_aa: CASSSTGEGYTF; cdr3_nt: TGTGCCAGCAGCTCCACAGGGGAGGGCTACACCTTC
j_call: TRBJ2-5; v_call: TRBV4-2; clone_size: -; d_call: TRBD2; cdr3_aa: CASSQGGSGGAGETQYF; cdr3_nt: TGTGCCAGCAGCCAAGGAGGTAGCGGGGGGGCAGGGGAGACCCAGTACTTC
j_call: TRBJ1-2; v_call: TRBV27; clone_size: -; d_call: -; cdr3_aa: CASSLSGQGMGYTF; cdr3_nt: TGTGCCAGCAGTTTATCGGGGCAGGGCATGGGCTACACCTTC
j_call: TRBJ2-3; v_call: TRBV7-9; clone_size: -; d_call: -; cdr3_aa: CASSLLAADTQYF; cdr3_nt: TGTGCCAGCAGCTTACTAGCAGCCGATACGCAGTATTTT
j_call: TRBJ1-5; v_call: TRBV28; clone_size: -; d_call: -; cdr3_aa: CASSFPGSANQPQHF; cdr3_nt: TGTGCCAGCAGTTTCCCCGGGTCGGCCAATCAGCCCCAGCATTTT
j_call: TRBJ2-3; v_call: TRBV2; clone_size: -; d_call: TRBD1; cdr3_aa: CASSGTTGGFTDTQYF; cdr3_nt: TGTGCCAGCAGTGGGACGACAGGGGGTTTCACAGATACGCAGTATTTT
j_call: TRBJ2-3; v_call: TRBV2; clone_size: -; d_call: -; cdr3_aa: CASSGGVGAQYF; cdr3_nt: TGTGCCAGCAGTGGCGGTGTCGGTGCGCAGTATTTT
j_call: TRBJ2-2; v_call: TRBV18; clone_size: -; d_call: -; cdr3_aa: CASSPIGGTGELFF; cdr3_nt: TGTGCCAGCTCACCCATCGGGGGCACCGGGGAGCTGTTTTTT
j_call: TRBJ2-7; v_call: TRBV15; clone_size: once; d_call: TRBD1; cdr3_aa: CATARPGQGYEQYF; cdr3_nt: TGTGCCACCGCCCGTCCGGGACAGGGCTACGAGCAGTACTTC
j_call: TRBJ1-1; v_call: TRBV7-6; clone_size: -; d_call: -; cdr3_aa: CASRPAAEPYTEAFF; cdr3_nt: TGTGCCAGCAGACCCGCGGCAGAACCTTACACTGAAGCTTTCTTT
j_call: TRBJ1-6; v_call: TRBV5-1; clone_size: -; d_call: TRBD1; cdr3_aa: CASSTWTGGRNSPLHF; cdr3_nt: TGCGCCAGCAGCACGTGGACAGGGGGCAGGAATTCACCCCTCCACTTT
j_call: TRBJ1-1; v_call: TRBV6-6; clone_size: once; d_call: TRBD1; cdr3_aa: CASNRTGENTEAFF; cdr3_nt: TGTGCCAGCAATCGGACAGGGGAGAACACTGAAGCTTTCTTT
j_call: TRBJ1-4; v_call: TRBV3-1/TRBV3-2; clone_size: many; d_call: -; cdr3_aa: CASAGEKLFF; cdr3_nt: TGTGCCAGCGCCGGGGAAAAACTGTTTTTT
j_call: TRBJ2-3; v_call: TRBV12-3/TRBV12-4; clone_size: -; d_call: -; cdr3_aa: CASSFRGYTQYF; cdr3_nt: TGTGCCAGCAGTTTTCGAGGGTATACGCAGTATTTT
j_call: TRBJ2-3; v_call: TRBV5-1; clone_size: -; d_call: TRBD2; cdr3_aa: CASSFSGTNTDTQYF; cdr3_nt: TGCGCCAGCAGCTTTAGCGGGACGAACACAGATACGCAGTATTTT
j_call: TRBJ2-7; v_call: TRBV7-2; clone_size: -; d_call: -; cdr3_aa: CASSFPGGRTYEQYF; cdr3_nt: TGTGCCAGCAGCTTTCCGGGGGGCCGAACCTACGAGCAGTACTTC
j_call: TRBJ2-7; v_call: TRBV7-3; clone_size: -; d_call: TRBD2; cdr3_aa: CASSLTAASGESEQYF; cdr3_nt: TGTGCCAGCAGCTTAACTGCGGCTAGCGGGGAATCCGAGCAGTACTTC
j_call: TRBJ1-5; v_call: TRBV18; clone_size: -; d_call: -; cdr3_aa: CASIKDSGSNQPQHF; cdr3_nt: TGTGCCAGCATCAAGGACAGCGGAAGCAATCAGCCCCAGCATTTT
j_call: TRBJ2-3; v_call: TRBV6-2/TRBV6-3; clone_size: -; d_call: TRBD2; cdr3_aa: CASSYGLAGYTDTQYF; cdr3_nt: TGTGCCAGCAGTTACGGGCTAGCGGGATATACAGATACGCAGTATTTT
j_call: TRBJ1-1; v_call: TRBV7-8; clone_size: few; d_call: -; cdr3_aa: CASSLVAGDTEAFF; cdr3_nt: TGTGCCAGCAGCTTAGTCGCAGGGGACACTGAAGCTTTCTTT
j_call: TRBJ1-6; v_call: TRBV5-1; clone_size: few; d_call: TRBD1; cdr3_aa: CASSLTGDNSPLHF; cdr3_nt: TGCGCCAGCAGCTTGACAGGGGACAATTCACCCCTCCACTTT
j_call: TRBJ1-1; v_call: TRBV3-1/TRBV3-2; clone_size: few; d_call: TRBD1; cdr3_aa: CASRLRDRGLGGEAFF; cdr3_nt: TGTGCCAGCAGGCTCCGGGACAGGGGGCTAGGTGGTGAAGCTTTCTTT
j_call: TRBJ1-6; v_call: TRBV29-1; clone_size: -; d_call: TRBD1; cdr3_aa: CSVQTGGQNSPLHF; cdr3_nt: TGCAGCGTCCAGACAGGGGGCCAAAATTCACCCCTCCACTTT
j_call: TRBJ1-1; v_call: TRBV3-1/TRBV3-2; clone_size: once; d_call: -; cdr3_aa: CASSQVRGAEAFF; cdr3_nt: TGTGCCAGCAGCCAAGTCCGGGGGGCTGAAGCTTTCTTT
j_call: TRBJ1-6; v_call: TRBV5-8; clone_size: -; d_call: -; cdr3_aa: CASTSEWSSYNSPLHF; cdr3_nt: TGTGCCAGCACCTCTGAGTGGAGCTCCTATAATTCACCCCTCCACTTT
j_call: TRBJ1-1; v_call: TRBV19; clone_size: -; d_call: TRBD1; cdr3_aa: CASSIQQGVTVGAFF; cdr3_nt: TGTGCCAGTAGTATCCAGCAGGGGGTCACCGTGGGAGCTTTCTTT
j_call: TRBJ2-7; v_call: TRBV4-3; clone_size: -; d_call: TRBD1; cdr3_aa: CASSQDFGVTGVYEQYF; cdr3_nt: TGCGCCAGCAGCCAAGATTTTGGTGTTACAGGGGTTTACGAGCAGTACTTC
j_call: TRBJ1-3; v_call: TRBV4-1; clone_size: -; d_call: TRBD1; cdr3_aa: CASSQGGTGSSGNTIYF; cdr3_nt: TGCGCCAGCAGCCAAGGGGGGACAGGGTCCTCTGGAAACACCATATATTTT
j_call: TRBJ1-2; v_call: TRBV18; clone_size: -; d_call: -; cdr3_aa: CASSSREGVSYTF; cdr3_nt: TGTGCCAGCTCAAGCAGGGAGGGCGTGAGCTACACCTTC
j_call: TRBJ1-6; v_call: TRBV5-6; clone_size: -; d_call: -; cdr3_aa: CASSSGHLNSPLHF; cdr3_nt: TGTGCCAGCAGCTCGGGACACCTTAATTCACCCCTCCACTTT
j_call: TRBJ2-7; v_call: TRBV28; clone_size: -; d_call: -; cdr3_aa: CASSGSGLLGGRTREQYF; cdr3_nt: TGTGCCAGCAGTGGGAGCGGGTTGCTTGGCGGGCGAACTAGGGAGCAGTACTTC
j_call: TRBJ2-2; v_call: TRBV6-4; clone_size: -; d_call: -; cdr3_aa: CASSERQGIGTGELFF; cdr3_nt: TGTGCCAGCAGTGAACGGCAGGGGATAGGGACCGGGGAGCTGTTTTTT
j_call: TRBJ2-3; v_call: TRBV27; clone_size: -; d_call: TRBD1; cdr3_aa: CASSPPSRTGGFLGFTDTQYF; cdr3_nt: TGTGCCAGCAGTCCCCCATCGCGGACAGGGGGTTTTTTAGGTTTCACAGATACGCAGTATTTT
j_call: TRBJ2-1; v_call: TRBV19; clone_size: -; d_call: TRBD2; cdr3_aa: CASSIGSGGRSDEQFF; cdr3_nt: TGTGCCAGTAGTATAGGTAGCGGGGGCCGGTCGGATGAGCAGTTCTTC
j_call: TRBJ2-2; v_call: TRBV7-2; clone_size: -; d_call: -; cdr3_aa: CASGLRRGPGELFF; cdr3_nt: TGTGCCAGCGGGCTACGGAGGGGCCCCGGGGAGCTGTTTTTT
j_call: TRBJ1-6; v_call: TRBV7-2; clone_size: -; d_call: -; cdr3_aa: CASSPRPGSSYNSPLHF; cdr3_nt: TGTGCCAGCAGCCCACGACCGGGAAGCTCCTATAATTCACCCCTCCACTTT
j_call: TRBJ1-3; v_call: TRBV18; clone_size: -; d_call: TRBD1; cdr3_aa: CASSRTGGSGNTIYF; cdr3_nt: TGTGCCAGCTCACGGACAGGGGGCTCTGGAAACACCATATATTTT
j_call: TRBJ1-3; v_call: TRBV5-6; clone_size: -; d_call: TRBD1; cdr3_aa: CASSYLGQGNTIYF; cdr3_nt: TGTGCCAGCAGCTACTTGGGACAGGGAAACACCATATATTTT
j_call: TRBJ2-1; v_call: TRBV4-3; clone_size: many; d_call: -; cdr3_aa: CASSQESGGSYNEQFF; cdr3_nt: TGCGCCAGCAGCCAAGAATCAGGAGGTTCCTACAATGAGCAGTTCTTC
j_call: TRBJ1-4; v_call: TRBV11-2; clone_size: -; d_call: -; cdr3_aa: CASSLTQGREKLFF; cdr3_nt: TGTGCCAGCAGCCTTACCCAAGGGAGGGAAAAACTGTTTTTT
j_call: TRBJ2-1; v_call: TRBV2; clone_size: -; d_call: -; cdr3_aa: CASSEPPPRVQYNEQFF; cdr3_nt: TGTGCCAGCAGTGAACCCCCGCCGAGGGTTCAGTACAATGAGCAGTTCTTC
j_call: TRBJ2-3; v_call: TRBV7-2; clone_size: -; d_call: TRBD2; cdr3_aa: CASSLRRGGSTDTQYF; cdr3_nt: TGTGCCAGCAGCCTACGTCGGGGGGGGAGCACAGATACGCAGTATTTT
j_call: TRBJ2-3; v_call: TRBV5-1; clone_size: -; d_call: TRBD1; cdr3_aa: CASGTGGRTDTQYF; cdr3_nt: TGCGCCAGCGGGACAGGGGGCAGGACAGATACGCAGTATTTT